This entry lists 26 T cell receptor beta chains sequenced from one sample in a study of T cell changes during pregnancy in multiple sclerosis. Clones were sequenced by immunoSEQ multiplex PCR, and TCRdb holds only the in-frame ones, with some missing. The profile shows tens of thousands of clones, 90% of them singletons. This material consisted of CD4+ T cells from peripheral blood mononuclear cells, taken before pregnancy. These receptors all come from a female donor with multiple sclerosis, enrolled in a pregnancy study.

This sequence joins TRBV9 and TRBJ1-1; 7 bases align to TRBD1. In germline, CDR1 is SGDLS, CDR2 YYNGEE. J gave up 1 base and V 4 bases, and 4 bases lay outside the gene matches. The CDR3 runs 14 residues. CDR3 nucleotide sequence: TGTGCCAGCAGCCCCTGGACAGGGAACACTGAAGCTTTCTTT. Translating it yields CASSPWTGNTEAFF.

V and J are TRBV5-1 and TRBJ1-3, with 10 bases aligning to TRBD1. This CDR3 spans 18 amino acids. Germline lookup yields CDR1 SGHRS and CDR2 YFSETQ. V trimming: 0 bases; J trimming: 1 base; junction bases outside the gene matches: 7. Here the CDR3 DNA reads TGCGCCAGCAGCTTGGGGGACAGGGGCCCGCTATCTGGAAACACCATATATTTT. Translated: CASSLGDRGPLSGNTIYF.

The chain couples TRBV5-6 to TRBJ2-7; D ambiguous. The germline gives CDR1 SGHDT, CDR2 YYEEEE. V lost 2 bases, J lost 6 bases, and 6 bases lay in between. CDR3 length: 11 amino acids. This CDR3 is CASSFEIEQYF. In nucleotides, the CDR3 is TGTGCCAGCAGCTTTGAGATCGAGCAGTACTTC.

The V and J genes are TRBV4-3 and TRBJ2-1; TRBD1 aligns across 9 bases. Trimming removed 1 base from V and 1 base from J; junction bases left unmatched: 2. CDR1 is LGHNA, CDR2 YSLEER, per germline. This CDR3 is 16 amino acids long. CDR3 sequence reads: CASSQAGTGSYNEQFF. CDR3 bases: TGCGCCAGCAGCCAAGCCGGGACAGGGTCCTACAATGAGCAGTTCTTC.

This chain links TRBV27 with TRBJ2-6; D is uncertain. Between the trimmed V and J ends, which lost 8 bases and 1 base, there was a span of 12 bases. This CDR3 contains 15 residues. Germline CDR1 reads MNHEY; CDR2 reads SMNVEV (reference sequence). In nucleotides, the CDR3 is TGTGCCAGCGCGTTGATGGTATCTGGGGCCAACGTCCTGACTTTC. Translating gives CASALMVSGANVLTF. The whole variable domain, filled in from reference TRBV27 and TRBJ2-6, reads EAQVTQNPRYLITVTGKKLTVTCSQNMNHEYMSWYRQDPGLGLRQIYYSMNVEVTDKGDVPEGYKVSRKEKRNFPLILESPSPNQTSLYFCASALMVSGANVLTFGAGSRLTVL.

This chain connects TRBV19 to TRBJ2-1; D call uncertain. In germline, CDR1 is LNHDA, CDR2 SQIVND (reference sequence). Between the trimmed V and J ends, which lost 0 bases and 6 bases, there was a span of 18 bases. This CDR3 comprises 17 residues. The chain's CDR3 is CASSIDRGTLLPNEQFF. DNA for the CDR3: TGTGCCAGTAGTATAGATCGTGGTACTCTCCTTCCCAATGAGCAGTTCTTC.

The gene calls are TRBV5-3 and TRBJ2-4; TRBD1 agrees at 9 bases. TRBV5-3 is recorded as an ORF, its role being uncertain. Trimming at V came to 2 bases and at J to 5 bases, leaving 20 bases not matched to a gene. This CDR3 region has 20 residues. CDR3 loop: CARSFEITGGAPHPQNIQYF. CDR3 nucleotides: TGTGCCAGAAGCTTCGAAATAACAGGGGGCGCCCCCCACCCCCAAAACATTCAGTACTTC.

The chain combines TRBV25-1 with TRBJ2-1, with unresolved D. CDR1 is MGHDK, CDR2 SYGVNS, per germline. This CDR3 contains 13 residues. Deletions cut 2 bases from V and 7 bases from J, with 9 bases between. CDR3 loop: CASSEELWNEQFF. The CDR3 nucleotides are TGTGCCAGCAGTGAAGAACTTTGGAATGAGCAGTTCTTC.

CDR3 in DNA: TGTGCCAGCTCTCCCGGGGGACTAGCGGGAAACACCGGGGAGCTGTTTTTT. Protein product: CASSPGGLAGNTGELFF. The chain recombines TRBV18 with TRBJ2-2, with 13 positions matching TRBD2. V lost 6 bases to trimming and J lost 2 bases; unmatched junction nucleotides: 6. This CDR3 is built from 17 residues. The germline V gene has CDR1 KGHSH and CDR2 LQKENI. The whole variable domain, remainder taken from reference TRBV18 and TRBJ2-2, is NAGVMQNPRHLVRRRGQEARLRCSPMKGHSHVYWYRQLPEEGLKFMVYLQKENIIDESGMPKERFSAEFPKEGPSILRIQQVVRGDSAAYFCASSPGGLAGNTGELFFGEGSRLTVL.

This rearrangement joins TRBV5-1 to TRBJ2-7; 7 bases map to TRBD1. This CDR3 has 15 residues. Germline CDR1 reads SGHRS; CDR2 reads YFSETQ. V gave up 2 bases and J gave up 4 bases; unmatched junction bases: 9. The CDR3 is CASSFAPGTDYEQYF. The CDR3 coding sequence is TGCGCCAGCAGCTTTGCCCCGGGGACAGATTACGAGCAGTACTTC.

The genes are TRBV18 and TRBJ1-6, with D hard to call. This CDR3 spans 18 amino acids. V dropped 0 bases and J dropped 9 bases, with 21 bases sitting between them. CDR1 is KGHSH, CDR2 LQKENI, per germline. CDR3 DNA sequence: TGTGCCAGCTCACCACCGGTAATCGGGGATCCATTGGTTTCACCCCTCCACTTT. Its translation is CASSPPVIGDPLVSPLHF.

For the CDR3, the DNA is TGTGCCAGTGGGACAGGCTCCCAATGGGGCTACACCTTC. Residues: CASGTGSQWGYTF. The gene calls are TRBV11-2 and TRBJ1-2; 8 bases agree with TRBD1. This CDR3 region has 13 residues. Trimming at V came to 9 bases and at J to 8 bases, leaving 11 bases not matched to a gene. CDR1 SGHAT and CDR2 FQNNGV come from the germline V gene.

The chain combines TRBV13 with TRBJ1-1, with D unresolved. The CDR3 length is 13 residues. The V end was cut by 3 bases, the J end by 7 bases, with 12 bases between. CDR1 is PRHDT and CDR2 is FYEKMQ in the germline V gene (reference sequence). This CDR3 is CASSFTSGFEAFF. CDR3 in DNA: TGTGCCAGCAGCTTCACGTCGGGATTTGAAGCTTTCTTT.

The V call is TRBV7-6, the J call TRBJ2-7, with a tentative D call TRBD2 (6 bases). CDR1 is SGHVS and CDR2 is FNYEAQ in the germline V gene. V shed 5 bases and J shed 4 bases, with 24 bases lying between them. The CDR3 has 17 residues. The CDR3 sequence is CASSALIGGPKFYEQYF. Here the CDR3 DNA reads TGTGCCAGCAGCGCACTGATCGGAGGGCCTAAGTTTTACGAGCAGTACTTC.

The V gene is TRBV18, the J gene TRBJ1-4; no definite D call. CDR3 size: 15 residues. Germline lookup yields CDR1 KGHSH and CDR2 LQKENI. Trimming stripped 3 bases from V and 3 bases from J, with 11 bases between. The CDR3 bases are TGTGCCAGCTCACCGCAACAACCACCTAATGAAAAACTGTTTTTT. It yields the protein CASSPQQPPNEKLFF.

The CDR3, as DNA: TGTGCCAGCAGCCCACCTCGGGGGGGGAGAAACACCGGGGAGCTGTTTTTT. It translates to CASSPPRGGRNTGELFF. The V gene is TRBV13, the J gene TRBJ2-2; 8 bases agree with TRBD2. Unmatched junction bases numbered 10, after V lost 5 bases and J lost 2 bases. CDR3 length equals 17 residues. Germline V CDR1 and CDR2: PRHDT, FYEKMQ (reference sequence).

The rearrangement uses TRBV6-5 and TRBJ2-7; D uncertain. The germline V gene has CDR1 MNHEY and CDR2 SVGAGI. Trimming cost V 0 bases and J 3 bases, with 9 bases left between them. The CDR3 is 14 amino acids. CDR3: CASSYSRGFYEQYF. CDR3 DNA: TGTGCCAGCAGTTACTCGAGAGGCTTCTACGAGCAGTACTTC.

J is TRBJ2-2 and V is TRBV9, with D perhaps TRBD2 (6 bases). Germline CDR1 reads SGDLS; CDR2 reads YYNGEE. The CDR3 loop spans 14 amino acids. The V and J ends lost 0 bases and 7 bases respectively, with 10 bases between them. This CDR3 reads CASSVDPRDGELFF. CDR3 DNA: TGTGCCAGCAGCGTAGACCCGCGGGACGGGGAGCTGTTTTTT. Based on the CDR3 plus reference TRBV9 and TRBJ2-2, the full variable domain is DSGVTQTPKHLITATGQRVTLRCSPRSGDLSVYWYQQSLDQGLQFLIQYYNGEERAKGNILERFSAQQFPDLHSELNLSSLELGDSALYFCASSVDPRDGELFFGEGSRLTVL.

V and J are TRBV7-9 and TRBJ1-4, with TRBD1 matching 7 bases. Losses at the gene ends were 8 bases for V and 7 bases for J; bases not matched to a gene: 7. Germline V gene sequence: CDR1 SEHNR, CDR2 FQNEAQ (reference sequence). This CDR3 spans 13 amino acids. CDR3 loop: CASGPRDSEKLFF. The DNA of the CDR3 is TGTGCCAGCGGCCCCCGGGACAGTGAAAAACTGTTTTTT.

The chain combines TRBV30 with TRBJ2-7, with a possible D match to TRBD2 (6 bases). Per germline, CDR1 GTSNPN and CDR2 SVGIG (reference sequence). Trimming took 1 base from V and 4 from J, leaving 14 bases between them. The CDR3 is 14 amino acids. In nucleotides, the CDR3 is TGTGCCTGGAGTGCCTCCCCCGGGACTTACGAGCAGTACTTC. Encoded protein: CAWSASPGTYEQYF.

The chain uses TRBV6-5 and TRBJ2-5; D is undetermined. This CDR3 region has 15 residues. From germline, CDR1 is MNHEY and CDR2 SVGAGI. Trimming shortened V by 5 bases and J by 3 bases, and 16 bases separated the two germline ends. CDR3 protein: CASSPTFTIKETQYF. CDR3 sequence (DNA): TGTGCCAGCAGTCCGACCTTTACTATCAAAGAGACCCAGTACTTC.

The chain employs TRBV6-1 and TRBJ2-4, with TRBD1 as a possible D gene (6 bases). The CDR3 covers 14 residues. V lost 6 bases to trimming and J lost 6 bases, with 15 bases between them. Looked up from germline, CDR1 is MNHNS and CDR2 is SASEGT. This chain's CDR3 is CASRVQGMGNIQYF. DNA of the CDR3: TGTGCCAGCAGGGTACAGGGCATGGGAAACATTCAGTACTTC.

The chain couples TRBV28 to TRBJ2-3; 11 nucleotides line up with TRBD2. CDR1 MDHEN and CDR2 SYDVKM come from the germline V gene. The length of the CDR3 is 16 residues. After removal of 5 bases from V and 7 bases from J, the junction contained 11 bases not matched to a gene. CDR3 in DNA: TGTGCCAGCAGTCCGGGACTAGCGGACCTTATGTATACGCAGTATTTT. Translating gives CASSPGLADLMYTQYF.

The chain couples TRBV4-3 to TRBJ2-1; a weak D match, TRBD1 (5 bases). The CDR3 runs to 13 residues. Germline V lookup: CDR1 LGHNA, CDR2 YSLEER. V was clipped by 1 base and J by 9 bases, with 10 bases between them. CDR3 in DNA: TGCGCCAGCAGCCAAGTCAGGGTCGGTGAGCAGTTCTTC. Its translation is CASSQVRVGEQFF.

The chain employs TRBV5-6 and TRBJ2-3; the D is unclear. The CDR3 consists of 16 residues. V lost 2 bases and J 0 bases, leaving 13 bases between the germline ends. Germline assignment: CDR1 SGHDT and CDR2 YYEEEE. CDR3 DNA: TGTGCCAGCAGCTTTAGACTGGTCGCTAGCACAGATACGCAGTATTTT. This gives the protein CASSFRLVASTDTQYF.

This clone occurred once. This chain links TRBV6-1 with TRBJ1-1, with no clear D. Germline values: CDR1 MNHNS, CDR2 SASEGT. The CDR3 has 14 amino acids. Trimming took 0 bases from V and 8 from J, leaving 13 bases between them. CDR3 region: CASSEAEGSTEAFF. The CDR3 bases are TGTGCCAGCAGTGAAGCCGAGGGATCGACAGAAGCTTTCTTT.